Presented here are 29 T cell receptor beta chains from one specimen sequenced in a study of T cell clonotyping in hematopoietic cell transplantation. The table came from immunoSEQ multiplex PCR; TCRdb's copy has only in-frame clones and leaves some out. In the table there are approximately 8,800 clones, over 85% of which are singletons. The source was PBMCs, collected 100 days after allogeneic stem cell transplant. These receptors all come from a male patient in his fifties or sixties who had an allogeneic stem cell transplant from a related donor, so T cells may come from the graft donor. Some clones in this sample may be carry-over from other donors' samples.

The chain uses TRBV7-8 and TRBJ2-5; maybe TRBD1 (6 bases). CDR1 and CDR2 from the germline V gene are SGHVS and FQNEAQ. Between the trimmed V and J ends, which lost 5 bases and 0 bases, there was a span of 22 bases. The CDR3 covers 18 residues. CDR3 amino acids: CASSQDTGTPTYQETQYF. CDR3 bases: TGTGCCAGCAGCCAAGATACTGGGACACCTACTTACCAAGAGACCCAGTACTTC. Full variable domain (rest looked up from reference TRBV7-8 and TRBJ2-5): GAGVSQSPRYKVAKRGQDVALRCDPISGHVSLFWYQQALGQGPEFLTYFQNEAQLDKSGLPSDRFFAERPEGSVSTLKIQRTQQEDSAVYLCASSQDTGTPTYQETQYFGPGTRLLVL.

The DNA for the CDR3 is TGTGCCAGCAGCTCCGGCTCAGGGGCTGGAGAGACCCAGTACTTC. Protein product: CASSSGSGAGETQYF. The V gene is TRBV7-3, the J gene TRBJ2-5, with D perhaps matching TRBD1 (6 bases). This CDR3 comprises 15 residues. The V end was cut by 4 bases, the J end by 4 bases, with 16 bases between. Germline lookup yields CDR1 SGHTA and CDR2 FQGTGA.

The chain couples TRBV5-6 to TRBJ1-6; maybe TRBD1 (6 bases). CDR1 and CDR2 from the germline V gene are SGHDT and YYEEEE. This CDR3 has 13 residues. V was shortened by 3 bases and J by 7 bases, with 8 bases between the two germline ends. The CDR3 nucleotides are TGTGCCAGCAGCTGGACAGAGAATTCACCCCTCCACTTT. It specifies CASSWTENSPLHF.

The chain employs TRBV4-2 and TRBJ2-7, with TRBD2 matching 10 bases. V lost 0 bases, J lost 7 bases, and 9 bases stayed unmatched. There are 16 residues in the CDR3. Germline CDR1 reads LGHNA; CDR2 reads YNFKEQ. This chain's CDR3 is CASSQEPSGSSWEQYF. The DNA for the CDR3 is TGTGCCAGCAGCCAAGAGCCTAGCGGGAGTTCCTGGGAGCAGTACTTC.

The chain combines TRBV7-3 with TRBJ1-1; the D is unclear. The CDR3 covers 13 residues. V was pared by 2 bases and J by 0 bases, with 4 bases between. Germline V CDR1 and CDR2: SGHTA, FQGTGA. The CDR3 DNA follows: TGTGCCAGCAGCTTACTAATGAACACTGAAGCTTTCTTT. This encodes CASSLLMNTEAFF.

The chain recombines TRBV29-1 with TRBJ1-1, with D uncertain. This CDR3 has 13 amino acids. V lost 6 bases and J lost 0, with 11 bases in between. The germline V gene has CDR1 SQVTM and CDR2 ANQGSEA. DNA of the CDR3: TGCAGCGTACGTGGAAATCTGAACACTGAAGCTTTCTTT. Its protein product is CSVRGNLNTEAFF.

This clone appeared once. This chain links TRBV5-1 with TRBJ2-1; D unresolved. V shed 2 bases and J shed 5 bases, with 8 bases lying between them. Germline-derived CDR1 and CDR2 are SGHRS and YFSETQ. CDR3 length: 13 amino acids. The CDR3 region has the DNA TGCGCCAGCAGCTTAGCCCTCGACAATGAGCAGTTCTTC. Translating gives CASSLALDNEQFF.

The gene calls are TRBV4-1 and TRBJ2-7, with TRBD2 identical over 12 bases. J was trimmed by 7 bases and V by 0 bases; bases with no gene match: 4. CDR3 length: 15 amino acids. Germline loops: CDR1 MGHRA, CDR2 YSYEKL. In DNA, the CDR3 is TGCGCCAGCAGCCAAGATAGTGGACTAGCGGGGGAGCAGTACTTC. Translated, it gives CASSQDSGLAGEQYF.

J is TRBJ1-4 and V is TRBV7-2; D uncertain. Trimming cost V 6 bases and J 4 bases, with 9 bases left between them. This CDR3 region has 13 residues. Germline V gives CDR1 SGHTA, CDR2 FQGNSA. The CDR3 loop is CASSPLVNEKLFF. The CDR3 coding sequence is TGTGCCAGCAGTCCCCTAGTTAATGAAAAACTGTTTTTT.

The chain couples TRBV5-1 to TRBJ2-7, with TRBD2 as a possible D gene (6 bases). Germline CDR1 and CDR2: SGHRS and YFSETQ. This CDR3 has 16 amino acids. Between the trimmed V and J ends, which lost 5 bases and 0 bases, there was a span of 18 bases. For the CDR3, the DNA is TGCGCCAGCAGGGAACTCACGACTAGTAGCTCCTACGAGCAGTACTTC. It translates to CASRELTTSSSYEQYF. Drawing the rest from reference TRBV5-1 and TRBJ2-7, the complete variable domain is KAGVTQTPRYLIKTRGQQVTLSCSPISGHRSVSWYQQTPGQGLQFLFEYFSETQRNKGNFPGRFSGRQFSNSRSEMNVSTLELGDSALYLCASRELTTSSSYEQYFGPGTRLTVT.

The chain carries TRBV2 and TRBJ2-5; tentatively, D is TRBD1 (5 bases). CDR1 is SNHLY and CDR2 is FYNNEI in the germline V gene. The CDR3 length is 13 residues. With 7 bases removed from V and 2 bases from J, the gap between germline ends came to 11 bases. CDR3 DNA: TGTGCCAGCACAGGGAATTTACAAGAGACCCAGTACTTC. It yields the protein CASTGNLQETQYF.

The chain combines TRBV4-2 with TRBJ2-2; 9 bases are a match to TRBD2. Trimming removed 5 bases from V and 5 bases from J; junction bases left unmatched: 15. Germline V gene lookup returns CDR1 LGHNA and CDR2 YNFKEQ. The CDR3 is 18 residues long. DNA for the CDR3: TGTGCCAGCAGCTTAGCCGATAATAGCGGGAGAAGGACCGGGGAGCTGTTTTTT. It encodes CASSLADNSGRRTGELFF.

The chain joins TRBV4-3 to TRBJ2-7, with no clear D. The V gene lost 0 bases and the J gene lost 3 bases, with 9 bases spanning the gap. Germline CDR1 and CDR2: LGHNA and YSLEER. The CDR3 is 14 amino acids. The CDR3 DNA sequence: TGCGCCAGCAGCCAAGACCGTTCGAACTACGAGCAGTACTTC. Translation: CASSQDRSNYEQYF.

This clone came up once. J is TRBJ1-1 and V is TRBV5-1, with D perhaps TRBD1 (5 bases). Germline CDR1 is SGHRS and CDR2 is YFSETQ. V lost 0 bases, J lost 0 bases, and 12 bases lay in between. The CDR3 is made up of 16 amino acids. The CDR3 reads CASSLGSYRMNTEAFF. CDR3 sequence (DNA): TGCGCCAGCAGCTTGGGGTCATACAGGATGAACACTGAAGCTTTCTTT.

This chain joins TRBV30 and TRBJ2-1; a weak D match, TRBD1 (6 bases). This CDR3 comprises 12 residues. The germline V and J ends were trimmed by 4 bases and 5 bases, with 9 bases remaining between them. Germline V CDR1 and CDR2: GTSNPN, SVGIG (reference sequence). CDR3 nucleotide sequence: TGTGCCTGGACAGGACAGAACAATGAGCAGTTCTTC. This encodes CAWTGQNNEQFF.

J is TRBJ2-7 and V is TRBV20-1; D gene uncertain. Germline V gene lookup returns CDR1 DFQATT and CDR2 SNEGSKA (reference sequence). This CDR3 comprises 11 residues. Trimming took off 0 bases at V and 5 bases at J, with 5 bases between the two ends. The CDR3 loop reads CSARDSDEQYF. The CDR3 DNA reads as TGCAGTGCTAGAGATTCGGACGAGCAGTACTTC.

The genes are TRBV6-1 and TRBJ1-4; D gene uncertain. Germline V lookup: CDR1 MNHNS, CDR2 SASEGT. This CDR3 has 14 amino acids. Trimming pared 0 bases from V and 0 bases from J, leaving 2 bases between. The CDR3, as DNA: TGTGCCAGCAGTGAAGCAGCAACTAATGAAAAACTGTTTTTT. This codes for CASSEAATNEKLFF.

The rearrangement uses TRBV13 and TRBJ2-3; D perhaps matches TRBD2 (5 bases). Trimming removed 5 bases at V and 1 base at J, with 16 bases between. The length of the CDR3 is 16 residues. Germline assignment: CDR1 PRHDT and CDR2 FYEKMQ (reference sequence). The CDR3 loop is CASSPPGLRGTDTQYF. CDR3 DNA: TGTGCCAGCAGCCCCCCGGGCCTGCGGGGCACAGATACGCAGTATTTT.

J is TRBJ2-7 and V is TRBV11-2; possibly TRBD1 or TRBD2 for D (5 bases each). Trimming removed 3 bases at V and 3 bases at J, with 12 bases between. The CDR3 consists of 14 residues. Germline V gene lookup returns CDR1 SGHAT and CDR2 FQNNGV. CDR3: CASSLMGVNYEQYF. The CDR3 DNA reads as TGTGCCAGCAGCTTGATGGGGGTTAACTACGAGCAGTACTTC.

The chain combines TRBV5-6 with TRBJ2-7; tentative D call: TRBD1 (5 bases). The CDR3 length is 13 residues. V was pared by 2 bases and J by 4 bases, with 10 bases between. Germline V gives CDR1 SGHDT, CDR2 YYEEEE. The CDR3 nucleotides read TGTGCCAGCAGCTTTGGGGCAGAGTACGAGCAGTACTTC. Amino acids: CASSFGAEYEQYF.

The genes are TRBV7-9 and TRBJ2-2, with 10 bases fitting TRBD1. The CDR3 loop spans 15 amino acids. Trimming cost V 6 bases and J 3 bases; bases outside gene matches: 4. CDR1 and CDR2 (germline): SEHNR, FQNEAQ (reference sequence). CDR3 coding DNA: TGTGCCAGCAGTCCCGGGACAGGGGACACCGGGGAGCTGTTTTTT. Its protein is CASSPGTGDTGELFF. Drawing the rest from reference TRBV7-9 and TRBJ2-2, the complete variable domain is DTGVSQNPRHKITKRGQNVTFRCDPISEHNRLYWYRQTLGQGPEFLTYFQNEAQLEKSRLLSDRFSAERPKGSFSTLEIQRTEQGDSAMYLCASSPGTGDTGELFFGEGSRLTVL.

V gene TRBV30 combines with J gene TRBJ2-1; the D gene could be TRBD1 or TRBD2 (6 bases each). Germline-derived CDR1 and CDR2 are GTSNPN and SVGIG (reference sequence). The V gene lost 0 bases and the J gene lost 5 bases, with 17 bases spanning the gap. This CDR3 region has 16 residues. CDR3 amino acids: CAWSVQGIRGDNEQFF. The CDR3, as DNA: TGTGCCTGGAGTGTACAAGGGATTAGGGGGGACAATGAGCAGTTCTTC. The full variable domain, with the rest looked up from reference TRBV30 and TRBJ2-1, is SQTIHQWPATLVQPVGSPLSLECTVEGTSNPNLYWYRQAAGRGLQLLFYSVGIGQISSEVPQNLSASRPQDRQFILSSKKLLLSDSGFYLCAWSVQGIRGDNEQFFGPGTRLTVL.

In DNA, the CDR3 is TGTGCCAGCAGTTACTCTTCTAGCAGGCGCTACGAGCAGTACTTC. Protein: CASSYSSSRRYEQYF. The rearrangement joins TRBV6-5 to TRBJ2-7, with a weak D call TRBD2 (5 bases). Germline assignment: CDR1 MNHEY and CDR2 SVGAGI. The CDR3 runs 15 residues. With 0 bases removed from V and 3 bases from J, the gap between germline ends came to 12 bases.

The chain has TRBV7-8 and TRBJ2-2; a possible D gene is TRBD2 (5 bases). The germline V gene has CDR1 SGHVS and CDR2 FQNEAQ. Trimming removed 6 bases from V and 6 bases from J, with 11 bases in between. This CDR3 spans 13 amino acids. CDR3 region: CASSSVSAGELFF. As DNA, the CDR3 is TGTGCCAGCAGTTCCGTTAGCGCCGGGGAGCTGTTTTTT.

The chain links TRBV7-9 to TRBJ1-2; D uncertain. Germline CDR1 and CDR2: SEHNR and FQNEAQ (reference sequence). The CDR3 is 11 residues long. The V and J ends lost 5 bases and 6 bases respectively, with 7 bases between them. For the CDR3, the DNA is TGTGCCAGCAGCGTAGGTCATGGCTACACCTTC. This encodes CASSVGHGYTF.

The CDR3 reads CSVVVSHEQYF. CDR3 nucleotide sequence: TGCAGCGTTGTGGTTTCCCACGAGCAGTACTTC. The rearrangement links TRBV29-1 to TRBJ2-7; D remains ambiguous. The CDR3 spans 11 residues. V was cut by 4 bases and J by 5 bases, with 9 bases left in between. Germline V CDR1 and CDR2: SQVTM, ANQGSEA.

V and J are TRBV30 and TRBJ1-2; D unresolved. Between the trimmed V and J ends, which lost 0 bases and 7 bases, there was a span of 12 bases. The CDR3 contains 13 residues. Per the germline V gene, CDR1 is GTSNPN and CDR2 is SVGIG (reference sequence). The CDR3, as DNA: TGTGCCTGGAGTGTACAAGTCCGTCGTGGCTACACCTTC. Encoded protein: CAWSVQVRRGYTF.

The chain has TRBV29-1 and TRBJ2-7, with 8 bases lining up with TRBD1. Losses at the gene ends were 6 bases for V and 0 bases for J; bases not matched to a gene: 7. Germline-derived CDR1 and CDR2 are SQVTM and ANQGSEA. The CDR3 length is 14 residues. The CDR3 loop is CSVAGQGSSYEQYF. In DNA, the CDR3 is TGCAGCGTGGCAGGACAGGGCAGCTCCTACGAGCAGTACTTC.

The gene calls are TRBV10-3 and TRBJ1-3; the D gene is possibly TRBD1 (5 bases). V was trimmed by 7 bases and J by 0 bases, leaving 13 bases between them. This CDR3 has 15 amino acids. The germline gives CDR1 ENHRY, CDR2 SYGVKD. CDR3 sequence reads: CAINPAGNSGNTIYF. The CDR3 coding sequence is TGTGCCATCAACCCCGCAGGGAACTCTGGAAACACCATATATTTT.